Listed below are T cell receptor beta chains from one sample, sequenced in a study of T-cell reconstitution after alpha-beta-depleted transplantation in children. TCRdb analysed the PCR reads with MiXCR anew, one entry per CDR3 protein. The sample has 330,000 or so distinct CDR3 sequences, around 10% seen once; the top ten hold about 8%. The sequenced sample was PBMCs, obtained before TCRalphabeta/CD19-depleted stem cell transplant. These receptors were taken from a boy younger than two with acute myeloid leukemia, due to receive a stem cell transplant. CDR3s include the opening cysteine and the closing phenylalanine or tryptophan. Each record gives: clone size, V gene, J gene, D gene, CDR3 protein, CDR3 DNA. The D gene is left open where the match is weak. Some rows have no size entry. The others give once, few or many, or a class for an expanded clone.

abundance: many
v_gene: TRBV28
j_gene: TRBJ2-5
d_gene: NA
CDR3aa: CASRPGPEETQYF
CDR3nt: TGTGCCAGCAGACCTGGACCAGAAGAGACCCAGTACTTC

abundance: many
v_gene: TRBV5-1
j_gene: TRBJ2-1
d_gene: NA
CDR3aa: CASSLIRERSYNEQFF
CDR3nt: TGCGCCAGCAGCTTGATTAGGGAACGCTCCTACAATGAGCAGTTCTTC

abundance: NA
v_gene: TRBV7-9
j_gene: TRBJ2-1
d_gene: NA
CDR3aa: CASSLVLLNEQFF
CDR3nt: TGTGCCAGCAGCTTAGTCCTTTTAAATGAGCAGTTCTTC

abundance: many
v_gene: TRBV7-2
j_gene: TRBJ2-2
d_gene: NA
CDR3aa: CASSLARSGGNTGELFF
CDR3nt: TGTGCCAGCAGCTTAGCGCGGAGTGGGGGGAACACCGGGGAGCTGTTTTTT

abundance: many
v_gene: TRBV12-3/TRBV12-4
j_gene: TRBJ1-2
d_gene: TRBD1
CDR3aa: CASSSGQPLLYGYTF
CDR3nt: TGTGCCAGCAGTTCGGGACAGCCCCTTCTCTATGGCTACACCTTC

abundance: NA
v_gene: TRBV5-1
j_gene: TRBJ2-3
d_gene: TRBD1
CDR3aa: CASSWQGTGDPDTQYF
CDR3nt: TGCGCCAGCAGCTGGCAGGGGACAGGGGACCCAGATACGCAGTATTTT

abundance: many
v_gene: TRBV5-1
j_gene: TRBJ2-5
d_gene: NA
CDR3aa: CASRTGYQETQYF
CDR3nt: TGCGCCAGCAGGACCGGGTACCAAGAGACCCAGTACTTC

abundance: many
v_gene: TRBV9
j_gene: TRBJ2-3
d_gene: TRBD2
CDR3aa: CASSGSGGVISTQYF
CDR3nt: TGTGCCAGCAGCGGCTCGGGGGGGGTCATCAGTACGCAGTATTTT

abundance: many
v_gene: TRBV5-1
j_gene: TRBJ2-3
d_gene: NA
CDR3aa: CASSQTVSTDTQYF
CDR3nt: TGCGCCAGCAGCCAGACAGTGAGCACAGATACGCAGTATTTT

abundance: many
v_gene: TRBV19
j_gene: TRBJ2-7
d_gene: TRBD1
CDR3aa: CASSSQTGIYEQYF
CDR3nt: TGTGCCAGTAGTTCCCAGACAGGGATATACGAGCAGTACTTC

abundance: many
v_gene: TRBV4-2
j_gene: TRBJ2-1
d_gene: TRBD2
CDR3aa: CASSQEAGGPYNEQFF
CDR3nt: TGTGCCAGCAGCCAAGAGGCGGGGGGGCCCTACAATGAGCAGTTCTTC

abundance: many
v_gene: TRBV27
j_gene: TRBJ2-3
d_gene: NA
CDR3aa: CASSDRGTDTQYF
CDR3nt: TGTGCCAGCAGTGACCGCGGCACAGATACGCAGTATTTT

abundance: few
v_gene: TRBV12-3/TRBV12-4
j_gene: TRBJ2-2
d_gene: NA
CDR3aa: CASSLWLARNTGELFF
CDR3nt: TGTGCCAGCAGTTTATGGCTAGCGAGGAACACCGGGGAGCTGTTTTTT

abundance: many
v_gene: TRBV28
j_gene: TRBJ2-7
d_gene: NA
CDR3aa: CALRKSLLNGEQYF
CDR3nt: TGTGCCCTACGAAAGTCCTTGTTAAACGGGGAGCAGTACTTC

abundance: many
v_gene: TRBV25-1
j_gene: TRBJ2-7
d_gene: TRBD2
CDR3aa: CASSDKHYLAGGGYEQYF
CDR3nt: TGTGCCAGCAGTGATAAGCATTACCTAGCGGGGGGCGGATACGAGCAGTACTTC

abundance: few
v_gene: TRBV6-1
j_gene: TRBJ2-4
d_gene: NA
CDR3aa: CASRLPGSKNIQYF
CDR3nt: TGTGCCAGCAGGCTTCCAGGGTCCAAAAACATTCAGTACTTC

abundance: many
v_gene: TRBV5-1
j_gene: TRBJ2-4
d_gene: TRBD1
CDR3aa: CASSLAGTGDIQYF
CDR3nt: TGCGCCAGCAGCTTGGCCGGGACAGGGGACATTCAGTACTTC

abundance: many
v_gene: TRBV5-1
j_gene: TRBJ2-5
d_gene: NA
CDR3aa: CASSLAKGVQETQYF
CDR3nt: TGCGCCAGCAGCTTGGCCAAGGGGGTACAAGAGACCCAGTACTTC

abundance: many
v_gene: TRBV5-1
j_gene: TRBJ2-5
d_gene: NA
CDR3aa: CASSPLGGGQETQYF
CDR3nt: TGCGCCAGCAGCCCCCTTGGAGGAGGGCAAGAGACCCAGTACTTC

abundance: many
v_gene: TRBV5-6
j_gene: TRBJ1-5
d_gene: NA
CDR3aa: CASSLASVGGYQPQHF
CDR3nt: TGTGCCAGCAGCTTGGCAAGCGTGGGCGGGTATCAGCCCCAGCATTTT

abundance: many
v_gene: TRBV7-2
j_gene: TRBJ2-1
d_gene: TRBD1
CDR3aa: CASSLVQGDEQFF
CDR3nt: TGTGCCAGCAGCTTAGTGCAGGGGGATGAGCAGTTCTTC

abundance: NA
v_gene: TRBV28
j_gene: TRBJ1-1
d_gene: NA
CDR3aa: CASRGRMAFF
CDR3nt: TGTGCCAGCAGGGGGCGCATGGCTTTCTTT

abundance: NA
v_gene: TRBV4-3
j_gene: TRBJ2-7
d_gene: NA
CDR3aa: CASSQQSHSSEEQYF
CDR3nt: TGCGCCAGCAGCCAACAATCCCACAGCTCGGAGGAGCAGTACTTC

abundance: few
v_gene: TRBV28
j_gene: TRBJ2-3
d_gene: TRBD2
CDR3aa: CASGDRRLAGGSTDTQYF
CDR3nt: TGTGCCAGCGGAGATAGGAGGCTAGCGGGGGGCTCCACAGATACGCAGTATTTT

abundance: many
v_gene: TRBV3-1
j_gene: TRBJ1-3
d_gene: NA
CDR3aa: CASSQGGLRSGNTIYF
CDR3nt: TGTGCCAGCAGCCAAGGGGGATTACGCTCTGGAAACACCATATATTTT

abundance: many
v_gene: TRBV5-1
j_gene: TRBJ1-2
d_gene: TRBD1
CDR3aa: CASRPDRGGSYGYTF
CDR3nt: TGCGCCAGCAGACCGGACAGGGGAGGAAGCTATGGCTACACCTTC

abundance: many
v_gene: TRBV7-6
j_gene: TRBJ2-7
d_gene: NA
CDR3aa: CASSLDTRAYEQYF
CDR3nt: TGTGCCAGCAGTTTAGATACCAGGGCCTACGAGCAGTACTTC

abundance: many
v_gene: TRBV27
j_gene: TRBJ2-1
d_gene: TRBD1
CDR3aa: CASSLPGQGLWLQFF
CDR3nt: TGTGCCAGCAGTCTACCGGGACAGGGGCTTTGGTTGCAGTTCTTC

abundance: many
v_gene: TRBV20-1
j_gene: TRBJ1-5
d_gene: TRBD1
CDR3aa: CSARTGKGNQPQHF
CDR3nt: TGCAGTGCAAGGACAGGGAAGGGGAATCAGCCCCAGCATTTT

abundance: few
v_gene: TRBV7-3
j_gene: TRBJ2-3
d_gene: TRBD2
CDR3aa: CASSLGTSGDTDTQYF
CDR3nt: TGTGCCAGCAGCTTAGGGACTAGCGGAGACACAGATACGCAGTATTTT

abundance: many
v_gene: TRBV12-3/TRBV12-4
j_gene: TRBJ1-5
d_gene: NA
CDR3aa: CASSLNGWQPQHF
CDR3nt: TGTGCCAGCAGTTTAAATGGATGGCAGCCCCAGCATTTT

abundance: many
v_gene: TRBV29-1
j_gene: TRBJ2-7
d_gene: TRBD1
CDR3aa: CSVEDRASLEQYF
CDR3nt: TGCAGCGTTGAGGACAGGGCATCCCTCGAGCAGTACTTC

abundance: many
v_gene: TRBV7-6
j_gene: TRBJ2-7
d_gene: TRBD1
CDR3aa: CASSTDRVPYYEQYF
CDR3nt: TGTGCCAGCAGCACCGACAGGGTACCCTACTACGAGCAGTACTTC

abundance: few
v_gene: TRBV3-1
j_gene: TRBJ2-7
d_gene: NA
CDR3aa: CASSPQGGDYEQYF
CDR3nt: TGTGCCAGCAGCCCACAGGGAGGTGACTACGAGCAGTACTTC

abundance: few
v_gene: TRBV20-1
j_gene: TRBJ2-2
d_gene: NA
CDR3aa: CSARMVVSSTGELFF
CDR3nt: TGCAGTGCTAGGATGGTGGTTTCGAGCACCGGGGAGCTGTTTTTT

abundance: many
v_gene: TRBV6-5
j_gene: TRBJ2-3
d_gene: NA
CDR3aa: CASNAGSTDTQYF
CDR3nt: TGTGCCAGCAACGCCGGTTCCACAGATACGCAGTATTTT

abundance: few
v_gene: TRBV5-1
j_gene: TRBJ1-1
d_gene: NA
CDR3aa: CASSVFRGTEAFF
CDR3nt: TGCGCCAGCAGCGTCTTCAGGGGCACTGAAGCTTTCTTT

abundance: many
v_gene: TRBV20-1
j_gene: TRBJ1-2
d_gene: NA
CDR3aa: CSASFGHPHAIYGYTF
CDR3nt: TGCAGTGCTAGTTTTGGGCATCCTCATGCAATTTATGGCTACACCTTC

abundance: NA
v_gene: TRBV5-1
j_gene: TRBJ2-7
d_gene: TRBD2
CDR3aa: CASSLWGLTGTSATLRSGRYF
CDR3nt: TGCGCCAGCAGCTTGTGGGGACTGACAGGGACTAGCGCGACACTCCGAAGTGGGCGGTACTTC

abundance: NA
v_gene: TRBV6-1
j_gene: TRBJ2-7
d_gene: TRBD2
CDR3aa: CAIPSRREGPEQYF
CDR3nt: TGTGCCATCCCATCGAGGCGGGAGGGCCCCGAGCAGTACTTC

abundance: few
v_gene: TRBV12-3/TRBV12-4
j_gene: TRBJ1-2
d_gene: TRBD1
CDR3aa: CASSYDRGGWSYTF
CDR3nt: TGTGCCAGCAGTTATGACAGGGGAGGGTGGAGCTACACCTTC

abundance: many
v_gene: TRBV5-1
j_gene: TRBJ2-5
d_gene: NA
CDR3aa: CASSLDGDLQETQYF
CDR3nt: TGCGCCAGCAGCTTGGACGGGGACCTCCAAGAGACCCAGTACTTC

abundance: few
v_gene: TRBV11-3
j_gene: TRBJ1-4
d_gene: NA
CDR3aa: CASSSRGANEKLFF
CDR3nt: TGTGCCAGCAGCTCACGGGGAGCTAATGAAAAACTGTTTTTT

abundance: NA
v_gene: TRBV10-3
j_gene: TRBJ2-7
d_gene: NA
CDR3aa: CAISEFYEQYF
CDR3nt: TGTGCCATCAGTGAGTTTTACGAGCAGTACTTC

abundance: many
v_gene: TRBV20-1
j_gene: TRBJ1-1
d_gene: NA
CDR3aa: CSARWGGEAFF
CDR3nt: TGCAGTGCTAGATGGGGAGGTGAAGCTTTCTTT

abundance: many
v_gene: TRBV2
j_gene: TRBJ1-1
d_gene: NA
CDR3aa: CASSEDAMNTEAFF
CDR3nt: TGTGCCAGCAGTGAAGACGCCATGAACACTGAAGCTTTCTTT

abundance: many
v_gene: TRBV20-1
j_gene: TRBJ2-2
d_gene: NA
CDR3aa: CSANRDIEWTGELFF
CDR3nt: TGCAGTGCTAACCGGGACATTGAATGGACCGGGGAGCTGTTTTTT

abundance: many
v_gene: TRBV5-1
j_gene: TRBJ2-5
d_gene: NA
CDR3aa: CASSLYGPETQYF
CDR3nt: TGCGCCAGCAGCTTGTACGGGCCGGAGACCCAGTACTTC

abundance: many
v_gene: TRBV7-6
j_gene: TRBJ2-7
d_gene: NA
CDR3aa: CASSPTGHEQYF
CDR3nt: TGTGCCAGCAGCCCTACAGGCCACGAGCAGTACTTC

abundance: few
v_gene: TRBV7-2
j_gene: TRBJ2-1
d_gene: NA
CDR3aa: CASSFSETAGEQFF
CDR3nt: TGTGCCAGCAGCTTCAGCGAGACCGCGGGTGAGCAGTTCTTC

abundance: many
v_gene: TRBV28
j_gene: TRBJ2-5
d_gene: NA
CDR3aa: CASSLIQAETQYF
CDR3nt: TGTGCCAGCAGTTTAATCCAGGCGGAGACCCAGTACTTC

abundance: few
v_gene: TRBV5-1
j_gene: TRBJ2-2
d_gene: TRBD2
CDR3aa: CASSLASGGRELFF
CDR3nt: TGCGCCAGCAGCTTGGCTAGCGGGGGACGGGAGCTGTTTTTT